This T cell receptor (beta chain) is from a study of cytomegalovirus exposure and HLA in healthy donors. Turning to the study itself: Unique TCRs numbering roughly 85 million, obtained from HLA-typed donors, made up an early data release.

PCR used 60 Vbeta primers and 13 Jbeta primers. TCRdb keeps only in-frame clones here, not all; method: immunoSEQ multiplex PCR. The repertoire holds some 200,000 clones, with about three quarters as singletons. A word on this clone: Antigen specificity is unknown.

General study findings and limits: TCR beta chain V- and J-gene trimming was linked, in a later analysis, to a missense variant in DCLRE1C. From TCR beta sequences, most subjects' HLA-A and HLA-B alleles were reportedly predicted accurately. Later analysis identified several of the most significant clusters that appeared linked to common viral pathogens.

The clonotype originates from a man younger than 30 in good health and CMV-seronegative. Sequencing was performed on PBMCs.

The CDR3 region is CASSYRPGTGGYEQYF. The CDR3, as DNA: TGTGCCAGCAGTTATCGACCCGGGACAGGGGGTTACGAGCAGTACTTC. This sequence joins TRBV6-5 and TRBJ2-7; the match to TRBD1 covers 11 bases. Germline loops: CDR1 MNHEY, CDR2 SVGAGI. After removal of 3 bases from V and 4 bases from J, the junction contained 8 bases not matched to a gene. The CDR3 runs 16 residues.